The 10 T cell receptor beta chains below come from one sample, sequenced in a study of CD8 T cells in Susac syndrome. With random hexamers, about 0.5 to 1 ug RNA was reverse transcribed. MiXCR, run by TCRdb on the immunoSEQ multiplex PCR reads, gives a single entry per CDR3 protein. This table has approximately 300,000 distinct CDR3 sequences, about nine tenths appearing once. Material for sequencing was CD8+ T cells from PBMCs. Receptors were obtained from a human donor with multiple sclerosis.

This clonotype was recorded once. V gene TRBV4-3 combines with J gene TRBJ2-2; no clear D gene. The CDR3 consists of 12 residues. Germline V gene sequence: CDR1 LGHNA, CDR2 YSLEER. V lost 4 bases and J 7 bases, leaving 7 bases between the germline ends. CDR3 loop: CASSPQVGELFF. DNA of the CDR3: TGCGCCAGCAGCCCACAAGTCGGGGAGCTGTTTTTT.

This sequence joins TRBV2 and TRBJ1-6, with a weak D call TRBD1 (5 bases). CDR1 SNHLY and CDR2 FYNNEI come from the germline V gene. The V and J ends lost 2 bases and 8 bases respectively, with 13 bases between them. The CDR3 sequence is 15 residues long. The CDR3 spells CASSETRRVDSPLHF. The DNA for the CDR3 is TGTGCCAGCAGTGAAACGCGCAGGGTAGATTCACCCCTCCACTTT.

V is TRBV11-1 and J is TRBJ1-1; D not certain. The CDR3 has 20 residues. V was trimmed by 4 bases and J by 1 base, leaving 28 bases between them. CDR1 and CDR2 (germline): SGHAT, FQDESV (reference sequence). The CDR3 sequence is CASSSSLGTLALRGNTEAFF. The CDR3 DNA reads TGTGCCAGCAGCTCCTCCCTAGGTACTTTGGCCCTTCGGGGGAACACTGAAGCTTTCTTT. The full variable domain, in which reference TRBV11-1 and TRBJ1-1 provide the parts outside the CDR3, is EAEVAQSPRYKITEKSQAVAFWCDPISGHATLYWYRQILGQGPELLVQFQDESVVDDSQLPKDRFSAERLKGVDSTLKIQPAELGDSAMYLCASSSSLGTLALRGNTEAFFGQGTRLTVV.

This chain joins TRBV9 and TRBJ2-2, with a possible D match to TRBD2 (5 bases). V was cut by 1 base and J by 5 bases, with 12 bases left in between. This CDR3 contains 15 residues. Germline-derived CDR1 and CDR2 are SGDLS and YYNGEE. The CDR3 sequence: CASSVQDSGTGELFF. CDR3 nucleotide sequence: TGTGCCAGCAGCGTACAGGATTCGGGGACCGGGGAGCTGTTTTTT.

The rearrangement links TRBV5-1 to TRBJ2-7; the D call may be TRBD1 or TRBD2 (5 bases each). Germline V gene sequence: CDR1 SGHRS, CDR2 YFSETQ. The length of the CDR3 is 15 residues. Trimming removed 0 bases at V and 3 bases at J, with 13 bases between. This CDR3 reads CASSLGWGSGYEQYF. The CDR3 nucleotides read TGCGCCAGCAGCTTGGGTTGGGGGAGTGGCTACGAGCAGTACTTC.

J is TRBJ1-5 and V is TRBV27; no clear D gene. Trimming pared 3 bases from V and 3 bases from J, leaving 12 bases between. The CDR3 has 15 residues. CDR1 and CDR2 from the germline V gene are MNHEY and SMNVEV (reference sequence). CDR3 protein: CASSFGRADNQPQHF. DNA of the CDR3: TGTGCCAGCAGTTTCGGGAGAGCGGACAATCAGCCCCAGCATTTT.

The chain uses TRBV12-3 or TRBV12-4 and TRBJ2-5, with 8 bases identical to TRBD2. The ends lost 4 bases at V and 5 bases at J; junction bases unmatched: 9. The CDR3 spans 15 residues. CDR3 residues: CASSSTSGRGETQYF. CDR3 DNA: TGTGCCAGCAGTTCCACTAGCGGACGAGGGGAGACCCAGTACTTC.

The rearrangement uses TRBV6-1 and TRBJ2-3; either TRBD1 or TRBD2 may fit D (6 bases each). The germline V gene encodes CDR1 MNHNS and CDR2 SASEGT. Trimming removed 3 bases at V and 4 bases at J, with 11 bases between. The CDR3 is made up of 14 amino acids. CDR3 DNA: TGTGCCAGCAGTGACGGGGGCACCGCAGATACGCAGTATTTT. It codes for CASSDGGTADTQYF.

This clonotype has just one count. The chain carries TRBV6-1 and TRBJ2-7; no clear D gene. CDR3 length equals 11 residues. From germline, CDR1 is MNHNS and CDR2 SASEGT. Trimming took off 10 bases at V and 8 bases at J, with 15 bases between the two ends. CDR3 DNA sequence: TGTGCCACTGCCAAGGTCCAACAGCAGTACTTC. This encodes CATAKVQQQYF.

The chain is built from TRBV14 and TRBJ2-5; 9 bases are a match to TRBD1. In germline, CDR1 is SGHDN, CDR2 FVKESK. V lost 1 base to trimming and J lost 3 bases; unmatched junction nucleotides: 6. There are 16 residues in the CDR3. CDR3 region: CASSQVGWDREETQYF. CDR3 nucleotides: TGTGCCAGCAGCCAAGTGGGTTGGGACAGGGAAGAGACCCAGTACTTC.